The rows below give T cell receptor beta chains drawn from one sample of a study of cytomegalovirus exposure and HLA in healthy donors. TCRdb's table, derived via immunoSEQ multiplex PCR, lists solely in-frame clones and lacks some. The sample lists about 260,000 clones, around two thirds occurring once. Sample: PBMCs. All receptors derive from a female donor in good health and CMV-seronegative. CDR3s include the opening cysteine and the closing phenylalanine or tryptophan. D genes are given only for firm matches. Rows may omit the clone size; those that give it use once, few, many or a size class.

len: 16
v_gene: TRBV6-4
abundance: -
j_gene: TRBJ2-1
d_gene: TRBD2
CDR3aa: CASSRLAGSSYNEQFF
CDR3nt: TGTGCCAGCAGCAGACTAGCGGGCTCATCCTACAATGAGCAGTTCTTC

len: 16
v_gene: TRBV19
abundance: -
j_gene: TRBJ2-2
d_gene: TRBD1
CDR3aa: CATLPTGWFGTGELFF
CDR3nt: TGTGCCACCCTACCGACAGGGTGGTTCGGAACCGGGGAGCTGTTTTTT

len: 15
v_gene: TRBV27
abundance: few
j_gene: TRBJ1-4
d_gene: TRBD1
CDR3aa: CASSPLTGGDEKLFF
CDR3nt: TGTGCCAGCAGTCCACTAACAGGGGGTGATGAAAAACTGTTTTTT

len: 17
v_gene: TRBV7-9
abundance: -
j_gene: TRBJ2-3
d_gene: TRBD2
CDR3aa: CASSLGTSGGWTDTQYF
CDR3nt: TGTGCCAGCAGCTTAGGGACTAGCGGCGGGTGGACAGATACGCAGTATTTT

len: 10
v_gene: TRBV29-1
abundance: few
j_gene: TRBJ1-2
d_gene: -
CDR3aa: CSVSGSRYTF
CDR3nt: TGCAGCGTTTCAGGGTCTCGCTACACCTTC

len: 15
v_gene: TRBV9
abundance: -
j_gene: TRBJ1-2
d_gene: TRBD1
CDR3aa: CASSAAGTGNYGYTF
CDR3nt: TGTGCCAGCAGCGCAGCCGGGACAGGGAACTATGGCTACACCTTC

len: 15
v_gene: TRBV28
abundance: -
j_gene: TRBJ1-2
d_gene: TRBD1
CDR3aa: CASRPPRQGFYGYTF
CDR3nt: TGTGCCAGCAGGCCTCCGAGACAGGGCTTTTATGGCTACACCTTC

len: 14
v_gene: TRBV4-1
abundance: -
j_gene: TRBJ2-1
d_gene: TRBD2
CDR3aa: CASRWTSGRWEQFF
CDR3nt: TGCGCCAGCAGGTGGACTAGCGGGAGATGGGAGCAGTTCTTC

len: 16
v_gene: TRBV6-5
abundance: -
j_gene: TRBJ2-1
d_gene: TRBD2
CDR3aa: CASSYGLAGGYNEQFF
CDR3nt: TGTGCCAGCAGTTACGGACTAGCGGGAGGCTACAATGAGCAGTTCTTC

len: 14
v_gene: TRBV10-1
abundance: few
j_gene: TRBJ1-4
d_gene: -
CDR3aa: CASSERGAGEKLFF
CDR3nt: TGCGCCAGCAGTGAAAGGGGCGCGGGAGAAAAACTGTTTTTT

len: 13
v_gene: TRBV6-6
abundance: -
j_gene: TRBJ2-1
d_gene: TRBD2
CDR3aa: CASRGAGVNEQFF
CDR3nt: TGTGCCAGCAGGGGAGCGGGAGTCAATGAGCAGTTCTTC

len: 15
v_gene: TRBV27
abundance: -
j_gene: TRBJ2-7
d_gene: -
CDR3aa: CASSLKPPSSYEQYF
CDR3nt: TGTGCCAGCAGTTTAAAGCCTCCGAGCTCCTACGAGCAGTACTTC

len: 16
v_gene: TRBV6-5
abundance: few
j_gene: TRBJ1-4
d_gene: TRBD1
CDR3aa: CASSYYPTGKEEKLFF
CDR3nt: TGTGCCAGCAGTTACTACCCGACAGGGAAGGAAGAAAAACTGTTTTTT

len: 13
v_gene: TRBV29-1
abundance: -
j_gene: TRBJ2-7
d_gene: TRBD1
CDR3aa: CSVSGTGGYEQYF
CDR3nt: TGCAGCGTTTCCGGGACAGGAGGATACGAGCAGTACTTC

len: 17
v_gene: TRBV13
abundance: -
j_gene: TRBJ2-7
d_gene: -
CDR3aa: CASSLGGWGQLSYEQYF
CDR3nt: TGTGCCAGCAGCTTAGGGGGATGGGGGCAATTATCCTACGAGCAGTACTTC

len: 14
v_gene: TRBV6-5
abundance: -
j_gene: TRBJ1-2
d_gene: -
CDR3aa: CASSYGPRTVGYTF
CDR3nt: TGTGCCAGCAGTTACGGCCCCAGGACAGTTGGCTACACCTTC

len: 14
v_gene: TRBV7-2
abundance: -
j_gene: TRBJ2-7
d_gene: TRBD1
CDR3aa: CASSLLGQGAEQYF
CDR3nt: TGTGCCAGCAGCTTATTGGGACAGGGGGCCGAGCAGTACTTC

len: 14
v_gene: TRBV7-9
abundance: few
j_gene: TRBJ2-7
d_gene: -
CDR3aa: CASSPGGGSFEQYF
CDR3nt: TGTGCCAGCAGCCCGGGGGGCGGCTCGTTCGAGCAGTACTTC

len: 13
v_gene: TRBV11-3
abundance: -
j_gene: TRBJ2-5
d_gene: TRBD1
CDR3aa: CASSTGTEETQYF
CDR3nt: TGTGCCAGCAGCACCGGGACAGAAGAGACCCAGTACTTC

len: 18
v_gene: TRBV11-2
abundance: -
j_gene: TRBJ1-3
d_gene: TRBD1
CDR3aa: CATSLTGQRLSSGNTIYF
CDR3nt: TGTGCCACCTCACTTACGGGACAGCGCCTAAGCTCTGGAAACACCATATATTTT

len: 12
v_gene: TRBV6-6
abundance: -
j_gene: TRBJ2-5
d_gene: -
CDR3aa: CASSSEQETQYF
CDR3nt: TGTGCCAGCAGTTCGGAGCAAGAGACCCAGTACTTC

len: 15
v_gene: TRBV11-2
abundance: few
j_gene: TRBJ2-7
d_gene: -
CDR3aa: CASSLRRGLGGEQYF
CDR3nt: TGTGCCAGCAGCTTACGTCGCGGGTTAGGTGGGGAGCAGTACTTC

len: 12
v_gene: TRBV2
abundance: few
j_gene: TRBJ1-1
d_gene: TRBD1
CDR3aa: CAAPGGNTEAFF
CDR3nt: TGTGCCGCCCCAGGGGGGAACACTGAAGCTTTCTTT

len: 14
v_gene: TRBV7-2
abundance: few
j_gene: TRBJ1-4
d_gene: -
CDR3aa: CASSFWGVNEKLFF
CDR3nt: TGTGCCAGCAGCTTCTGGGGGGTTAATGAAAAACTGTTTTTT

len: 12
v_gene: TRBV7-9
abundance: once
j_gene: TRBJ1-1
d_gene: -
CDR3aa: CASSTRGNEAFF
CDR3nt: TGTGCCAGCAGCACAAGAGGTAATGAAGCTTTCTTT

len: 13
v_gene: TRBV11-2
abundance: -
j_gene: TRBJ2-5
d_gene: -
CDR3aa: CASSFQGQGTQYF
CDR3nt: TGTGCCAGCAGCTTTCAGGGGCAGGGGACCCAGTACTTC

len: 15
v_gene: TRBV11-2
abundance: -
j_gene: TRBJ2-1
d_gene: TRBD1
CDR3aa: CASSPGTGGFNEQFF
CDR3nt: TGTGCCAGCAGCCCCGGGACAGGGGGCTTCAATGAGCAGTTCTTC

len: 11
v_gene: TRBV5-1
abundance: -
j_gene: TRBJ2-1
d_gene: -
CDR3aa: CASSLSSEQFF
CDR3nt: TGCGCCAGCAGCTTGAGTAGTGAGCAGTTCTTC